This is a list of T cell receptor beta chains from one sample in a study of blood T cells in healthy people across ages. From the 5' RACE reads, TCRdb called clonotypes with MiXCR, one entry per CDR3 protein. Counted here are about 760,000 distinct CDR3 sequences, about 56% occurring once; the ten biggest clones make up roughly 25%. Sequencing was carried out using blood. These receptors were taken from a man in his forties in good health. Each CDR3 is given with its conserved first and last residue. Fields, in order: J gene, D gene, V gene, clone size, CDR3 DNA, CDR3 protein. D genes are given only for firm matches. Some rows mark clone size as missing; the rest say once, few, many or name a class of expanded clone.

>TRBJ2-1|TRBD2|TRBV5-1|-
TGCGCCAGCAGCCCGGGACTAGCGGGAGGGTATGAGCAGTTCTTC
CASSPGLAGGYEQFF
>TRBJ1-4|-|TRBV28|-
TGTGCCACCAGGCCCCCGGGGCTCTTTGAAAAACTGTTTTTT
CATRPPGLFEKLFF
>TRBJ2-6|-|TRBV9|-
TGTGCCAGCAGCGTAGGCAACGTCCTGACTTTC
CASSVGNVLTF
>TRBJ1-1|-|TRBV29-1|-
TGCAGCGTTGTCAGCCGGTCGGGGACTGAAGCTTTCTTT
CSVVSRSGTEAFF
>TRBJ1-1|-|TRBV6-5|-
TGTGCCAGCAGTTACGGGCCTCAGAAGAGGCTCAACACTGAAGCTTTCTTT
CASSYGPQKRLNTEAFF
>TRBJ2-4|TRBD1|TRBV24-1|-
TGTGCCACCAGTGAGAATACCGGGACAGGGGTTGAAGAGCAGTACTTC
CATSENTGTGVEEQYF
>TRBJ2-1|TRBD2|TRBV28|few
TGTGCCAGCAGTGGGGGGGGGATCGTTGGTTATGAGCAGTTCTTC
CASSGGGIVGYEQFF
>TRBJ2-7|-|TRBV7-2|-
TGTGCCAGCAGCTTAGCGGGACACATCTACGAGCAGTACTTC
CASSLAGHIYEQYF
>TRBJ1-5|TRBD1|TRBV28|-
TGTGCCAGCAGCCAGGGACAGGGGATCAATCAGCCCCAGCATTTT
CASSQGQGINQPQHF
>TRBJ1-5|-|TRBV5-1|-
TGCGCCAGCAGCTTCGGTTTTGGGAAAAATCAGCCCCAGCATTTT
CASSFGFGKNQPQHF
>TRBJ2-3|-|TRBV21-1|once
TGTGCCAGCAGCAACCCGCCTTTGCGGGGGGGCTTTGTGACAGATACGCAGTATTTT
CASSNPPLRGGFVTDTQYF
>TRBJ2-7|-|TRBV4-1|few
TGCGCCAGCAGCCAGACGACAGTGACCTACGAGCAGTACTTC
CASSQTTVTYEQYF
>TRBJ2-5|TRBD2|TRBV12-3/TRBV12-4|-
TGTGCCAGCAGTTTGAGATGGAGCGGGAGTGGCTACAATGAGCAGTACTTC
CASSLRWSGSGYNEQYF
>TRBJ2-7|-|TRBV28|-
TGTGCCAGCAGCCCAGCACAGGACGGACACTACGAGCAGTACTTC
CASSPAQDGHYEQYF
>TRBJ1-2|-|TRBV4-3|-
TGCGCCAGCAGCCAAGATGGGGGGATTGGCTATGGCTACACCTTC
CASSQDGGIGYGYTF
>TRBJ2-5|-|TRBV29-1|-
TGCAGCGCGACCGGGGAGGTTGGGTACTTC
CSATGEVGYF
>TRBJ2-5|TRBD2|TRBV29-1|-
TGCAGCGTATGGACTAGCTTGGTAGAGACCCAGTACTTC
CSVWTSLVETQYF
>TRBJ1-1|-|TRBV3-1|-
TGTGCCAGCAGCCAAGTTCCGGGGATTGGCACTGAAGCTTTCTTT
CASSQVPGIGTEAFF
>TRBJ2-7|-|TRBV2|-
TGTGCCAGCAGCGGGACAAAACTCTACGAGCAGTACTTC
CASSGTKLYEQYF
>TRBJ2-5|-|TRBV6-2/TRBV6-3|-
TGTGCCAGCAGCCCCGACACTGAAGAGACCCAGTACTTC
CASSPDTEETQYF
>TRBJ1-1|-|TRBV6-6|-
TGTGCCAGCAGTTACACGGACAGAGTTACTGAAGCTTTCTTT
CASSYTDRVTEAFF
>TRBJ2-2|-|TRBV12-3/TRBV12-4|few
TGTGCCAGCAGTTTAGCAGGGCTGAACACCGGGGAGCTGTTTTTT
CASSLAGLNTGELFF
>TRBJ2-1|TRBD1|TRBV14|-
TGTGCCAGCAGCCATTCAAAGGGACAGGGGTCGGATGAGCAGTTCTTC
CASSHSKGQGSDEQFF
>TRBJ1-2|-|TRBV20-1|-
TGCAGTGCTAGAGTGGATTATGGCTACACCTTC
CSARVDYGYTF
>TRBJ2-7|-|TRBV15|-
TGTGCCACCAGCAGAGAACCCGGGGCCAGCTCCTACAATGAGCAGTACTTC
CATSREPGASSYNEQYF
>TRBJ2-6|-|TRBV7-2|-
TGTGCCAGCAGCTTCACCCTCTCGACCAACGTCCTGACTTTC
CASSFTLSTNVLTF
>TRBJ1-5|-|TRBV27|-
TGTGCCAGCAGTTTACAGGGTCAGCCCCAGCATTTT
CASSLQGQPQHF
>TRBJ2-2|-|TRBV12-3/TRBV12-4|-
TGTGCCAGCAGCTCATCTTTGGGGGAGCTGTTTTTT
CASSSSLGELFF
>TRBJ2-5|TRBD1|TRBV11-1|-
TGTGCCAGCAGCTTAGGGAGGACAGGGGTTATCGGAGAGACCCAGTACTTC
CASSLGRTGVIGETQYF
>TRBJ1-2|TRBD1|TRBV6-5|-
TGTGCCAGCAGTATCTCCTCCGGACAGGGGGCCTATGGCTACACCTTC
CASSISSGQGAYGYTF
>TRBJ2-5|TRBD2|TRBV6-2/TRBV6-3|few
TGTGCCAGCAGGCTAGCGGGACAAGAGACCCAGTACTTC
CASRLAGQETQYF
>TRBJ2-7|-|TRBV7-2|-
TGTGCCGGCAGCTTAGCGTCCGGGACGGGTCACTACGAGCAGTACTTC
CAGSLASGTGHYEQYF
>TRBJ2-2|TRBD2|TRBV12-3/TRBV12-4|-
TGTGCCAGCAATCCAACCTGGCTAGCGGGGCTCGCGAACACCGGGGAGCTGTTTTTT
CASNPTWLAGLANTGELFF
>TRBJ1-2|-|TRBV30|-
TGTGCCTGTCGGACACCCTGGGACTATGGCTACACCTTC
CACRTPWDYGYTF
>TRBJ2-5|-|TRBV5-1|-
TGCGCCAGCAGCTTGGACAGCCCCGACCAAGAGACCCAGTACTTC
CASSLDSPDQETQYF
>TRBJ1-2|-|TRBV18|-
TGTGCCAGCTCACCAATCAACACCGATTCTGAGAGTGGCTACACCTTC
CASSPINTDSESGYTF
>TRBJ2-1|TRBD2|TRBV5-1|-
TGCGCCAGCAGCTTGACTAGCGGGAGCGTCGGCAATGAGCAGTTCTTC
CASSLTSGSVGNEQFF
>TRBJ2-3|TRBD1|TRBV5-1|-
TGCGCCAGCAGCACGGGACAGGGGGCCGGAGATACGCAGTATTTT
CASSTGQGAGDTQYF
>TRBJ2-7|-|TRBV5-6|-
TGTGCCTGCAGCTTGCGGGGCTCCTACGAGCAGTACTTC
CACSLRGSYEQYF
>TRBJ2-1|TRBD2|TRBV29-1|few
TGCAGTGTAGCGGGAGGGCCTCAATTTAATGAGCAGTTCTTC
CSVAGGPQFNEQFF
>TRBJ2-7|-|TRBV4-1|few
TGCGCCAGCAGCCATAGACTGTCCCTGGACGAGCAGTACTTC
CASSHRLSLDEQYF
>TRBJ1-6|-|TRBV6-6|-
TGTGCCAGCAGCGGTCAGCGCTCCTATAATTCACCCCTCCACTTT
CASSGQRSYNSPLHF
>TRBJ2-4|-|TRBV2|-
TGTGCCAGCAGTATACTAGCCAAAAACATTCAGTACTTC
CASSILAKNIQYF
>TRBJ2-6|-|TRBV7-2|few
TGTGCCAGCAGGCGAATGAGCTCTGGGGCCAACGTCCTGACTTTC
CASRRMSSGANVLTF
>TRBJ2-7|-|TRBV20-1|-
TGCAGTGCTAGAACAGACAGAGATTACGAGCAGTACTTC
CSARTDRDYEQYF